This T cell receptor beta chain originates from a study of blood T cell repertoires in COVID-19. Study context: The United States, Italy and Spain provided the acute and convalescent COVID-19 samples. In each case, the material was cDNA or gDNA derived from T cells, B-cell-depleted T cells, or PBMCs.

The germline V gene has CDR1 KGHDR and CDR2 SFDVKD. V was pared by 3 bases and J by 3 bases, with 4 bases between. This CDR3 spans 13 amino acids. In the original processing: Reference gene primers were amplified, and this amplification served to estimate nucleated cell counts. Sequencing was performed with immunoSEQ multiplex PCR; in TCRdb, only in-frame clones are kept and a portion is missing. V and J calls plus clone size are reproduced from that table; the DNA served to infer D and trimming. Here the sample spans around 150,000 clones, 60% to 85% being singletons. The material sequenced was peripheral blood. The rearrangement joins TRBV24-1 to TRBJ2-2, with unresolved D. The sequence came from a man between 70 and 80 years old with acute or convalescent COVID-19. Written as DNA, the CDR3 is TGTGCCACCAGTGATCCGTACACCGGGGAGCTGTTTTTT. Protein: CATSDPYTGELFF.